The clone carrying this T cell receptor (beta chain) was found many times. V was clipped by 2 bases and J by 6 bases, with 22 bases between them. CDR1 and CDR2 from the germline V gene are MNHEY and SMNVEV (reference sequence). The length of the CDR3 is 17 residues. These data come from a study of T-cell reconstitution after alpha-beta-depleted transplantation in children. Unique molecular identifiers were incorporated during preparation of the TCRbeta library. TCRdb re-called the PCR reads with MiXCR, one entry per CDR3 protein. The sample includes around 670,000 distinct CDR3 sequences, about an eighth of them seen just once.

The source of this sequence is a girl aged 2 to 10 with congenital amegakaryocytic thrombocytopenia, due to receive a stem cell transplant. This sample comprised PBMCs, obtained before TCRalphabeta/CD19-depleted stem cell transplant. The rearrangement joins TRBV27 to TRBJ1-2; tentative D call: TRBD1 (6 bases). The CDR3: CASSLNSRAGAINGYTF. In DNA, the CDR3 is TGTGCCAGCAGTTTAAATTCCCGCGCAGGGGCCATAAATGGCTACACCTTC.